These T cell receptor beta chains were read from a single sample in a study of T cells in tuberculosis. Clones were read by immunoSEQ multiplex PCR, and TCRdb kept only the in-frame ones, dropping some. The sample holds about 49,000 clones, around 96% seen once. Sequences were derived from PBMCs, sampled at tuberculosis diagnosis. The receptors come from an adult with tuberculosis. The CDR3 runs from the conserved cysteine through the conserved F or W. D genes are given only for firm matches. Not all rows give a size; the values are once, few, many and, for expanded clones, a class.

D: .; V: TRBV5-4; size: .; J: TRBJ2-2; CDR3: CASSGRGLAGELFF; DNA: TGTGCCAGCAGCGGACGGGGTCTTGCCGGGGAGCTGTTTTTT
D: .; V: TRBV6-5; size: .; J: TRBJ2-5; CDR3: CASSPRVEETQYF; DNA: TGTGCCAGCAGTCCCAGGGTAGAAGAGACCCAGTACTTC
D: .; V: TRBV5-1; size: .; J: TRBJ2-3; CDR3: CASSLTSTDTQYF; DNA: TGCGCCAGCAGCCTGACTAGCACAGATACGCAGTATTTT
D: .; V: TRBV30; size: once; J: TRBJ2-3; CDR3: CAWSVPLGRGTDTQYF; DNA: TGTGCCTGGAGTGTACCTCTAGGCAGGGGCACAGATACGCAGTATTTT
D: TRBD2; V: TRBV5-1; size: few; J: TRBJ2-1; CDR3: CASSSSSGRPYNEQFF; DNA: TGCGCCAGCAGCTCGTCCAGCGGGAGGCCGTACAATGAGCAGTTCTTC
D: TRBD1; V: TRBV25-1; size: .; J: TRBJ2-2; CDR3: CASGDRGSGELFF; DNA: TGTGCCAGCGGCGACAGGGGGAGCGGGGAGCTGTTTTTT
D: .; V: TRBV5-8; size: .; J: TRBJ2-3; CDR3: CASSLRGYRTDTQYF; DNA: TGTGCCAGCAGCTTGCGCGGGTACCGCACAGATACGCAGTATTTT
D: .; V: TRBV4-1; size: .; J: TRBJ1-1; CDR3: CASSHLRGQSQTEAFF; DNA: TGCGCCAGCAGCCACCTTAGAGGACAGTCACAGACTGAAGCTTTCTTT
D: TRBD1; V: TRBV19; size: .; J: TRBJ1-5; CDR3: CASSIAVWGQGANQPQHF; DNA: TGTGCCAGTAGTATAGCAGTTTGGGGACAGGGGGCGAATCAGCCCCAGCATTTT
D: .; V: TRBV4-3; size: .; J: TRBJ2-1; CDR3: CASSQEVFGLSYNEQFF; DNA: TGCGCCAGCAGCCAGGAAGTGTTCGGACTATCCTACAATGAGCAGTTCTTC
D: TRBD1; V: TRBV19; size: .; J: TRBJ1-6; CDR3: CASSSTGWGGGSPLHF; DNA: TGTGCCAGTAGTTCGACAGGGTGGGGCGGAGGTTCACCCCTCCACTTT
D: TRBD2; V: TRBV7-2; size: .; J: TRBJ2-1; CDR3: CASSSLAGVYNEQFF; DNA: TGTGCCAGCAGCTCCCTAGCGGGGGTATACAATGAGCAGTTCTTC
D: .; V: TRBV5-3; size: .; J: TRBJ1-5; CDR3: CARSLGLRGPQPQHF; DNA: TGTGCCAGAAGCTTGGGGCTCAGGGGCCCCCAGCCCCAGCATTTT
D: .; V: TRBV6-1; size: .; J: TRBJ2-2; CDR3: CASSELGRSGELFF; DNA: TGTGCCAGCAGTGAATTAGGGAGGTCCGGGGAGCTGTTTTTT
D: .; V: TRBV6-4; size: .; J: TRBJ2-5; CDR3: CASSDSGHQQETQYF; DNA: TGTGCCAGCAGTGACTCGGGACACCAGCAAGAGACCCAGTACTTC
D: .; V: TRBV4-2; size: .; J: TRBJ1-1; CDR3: CASSQDLDSLKAFF; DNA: TGTGCCAGCAGCCAAGATCTCGACAGTCTAAAAGCTTTCTTT
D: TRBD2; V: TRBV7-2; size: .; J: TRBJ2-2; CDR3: CASSSRLAGNTGELFF; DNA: TGTGCCAGCAGCTCCAGACTAGCGGGAAACACCGGGGAGCTGTTTTTT
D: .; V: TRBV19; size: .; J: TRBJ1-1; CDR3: CASMTGGYTEAFF; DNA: TGTGCCAGTATGACGGGGGGCTATACTGAAGCTTTCTTT
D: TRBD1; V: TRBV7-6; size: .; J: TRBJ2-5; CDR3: CASSVGTGLETQYF; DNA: TGTGCCAGCAGCGTAGGGACAGGTTTAGAGACCCAGTACTTC
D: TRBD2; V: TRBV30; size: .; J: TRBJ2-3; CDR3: CAWTREGRGTDTQYF; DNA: TGTGCCTGGACCCGGGAGGGCCGGGGCACAGATACGCAGTATTTT
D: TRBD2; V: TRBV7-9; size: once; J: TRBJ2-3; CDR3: CASSPFSGRGGTDTQYF; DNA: TGTGCCAGCAGCCCCTTTAGCGGGAGGGGTGGCACAGATACGCAGTATTTT
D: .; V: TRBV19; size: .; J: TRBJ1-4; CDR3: CASSIRGGEKLFF; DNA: TGTGCCAGTAGTATTCGCGGGGGCGAAAAACTGTTTTTT
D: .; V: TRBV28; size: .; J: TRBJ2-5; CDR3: CASSLRTGTPETQYF; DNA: TGTGCCAGCAGTTTACGAACCGGGACTCCAGAGACCCAGTACTTC
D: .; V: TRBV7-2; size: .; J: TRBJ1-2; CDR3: CASSLGGRGNYGYTF; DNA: TGTGCCAGCAGCTTAGGAGGGCGGGGCAACTATGGCTACACCTTC
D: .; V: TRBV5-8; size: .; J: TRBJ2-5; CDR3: CASSFFQGLQETQYF; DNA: TGTGCCAGCAGCTTTTTTCAGGGCCTCCAAGAGACCCAGTACTTC
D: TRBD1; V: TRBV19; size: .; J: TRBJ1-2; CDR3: CASSTGTVNYGYTF; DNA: TGTGCCAGTAGCACCGGGACAGTTAACTATGGCTACACCTTC
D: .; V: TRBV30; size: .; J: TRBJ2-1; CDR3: CAGERGSYNEQFF; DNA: TGTGCCGGAGAAAGGGGCTCCTACAATGAGCAGTTCTTC
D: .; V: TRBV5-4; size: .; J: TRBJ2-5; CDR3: CASSLGVVRDQETQYF; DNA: TGTGCCAGCAGCTTGGGCGTCGTGAGGGATCAAGAGACCCAGTACTTC
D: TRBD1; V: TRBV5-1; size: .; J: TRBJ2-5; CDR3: CASSPRDRGRGETQYF; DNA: TGCGCCAGCAGCCCCCGGGACAGGGGCAGGGGAGAGACCCAGTACTTC
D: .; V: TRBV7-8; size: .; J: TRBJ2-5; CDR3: CASSRDWTEETQYF; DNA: TGTGCCAGCAGCAGGGACTGGACTGAAGAGACCCAGTACTTC
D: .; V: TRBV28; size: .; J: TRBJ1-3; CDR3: CASSLLGGKTIYF; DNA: TGTGCCAGCAGTTTATTAGGAGGAAAGACCATATATTTT
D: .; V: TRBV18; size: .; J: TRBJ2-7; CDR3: CASSPSGEYEQYF; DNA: TGTGCCAGCTCACCATCAGGGGAATACGAGCAGTACTTC
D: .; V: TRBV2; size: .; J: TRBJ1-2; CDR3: CASSERRQTPNYGYTF; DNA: TGTGCCAGCAGTGAAAGGAGGCAGACCCCTAACTATGGCTACACCTTC
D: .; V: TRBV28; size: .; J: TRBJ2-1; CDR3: CASHTGSSYNEQFF; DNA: TGTGCCAGCCATACGGGGAGCTCCTACAATGAGCAGTTCTTC
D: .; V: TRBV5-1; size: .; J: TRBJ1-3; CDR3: CASSYLTGGTIYF; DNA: TGCGCCAGCAGCTACCTGACAGGTGGAACCATATATTTT
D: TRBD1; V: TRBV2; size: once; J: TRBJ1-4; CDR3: CASSEARGGQRQKLFF; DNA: TGTGCCAGCAGTGAAGCAAGAGGGGGCCAAAGGCAAAAACTGTTTTTT
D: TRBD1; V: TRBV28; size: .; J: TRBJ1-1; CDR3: CASSPTGGVGNTEAFF; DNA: TGTGCCAGCAGTCCGACAGGGGGCGTAGGGAACACTGAAGCTTTCTTT
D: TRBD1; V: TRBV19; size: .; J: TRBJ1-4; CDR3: CASSYRGWNEKLFF; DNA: TGTGCCAGTAGTTACAGGGGGTGGAATGAAAAACTGTTTTTT
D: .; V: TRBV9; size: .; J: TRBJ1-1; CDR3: CASKRVSGPNTEAFF; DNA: TGTGCCAGCAAGCGGGTTAGCGGACCAAACACTGAAGCTTTCTTT
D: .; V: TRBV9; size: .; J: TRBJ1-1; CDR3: CASSTGIGQIAFF; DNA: TGTGCCAGCAGCACCGGCATTGGGCAGATCGCTTTCTTT
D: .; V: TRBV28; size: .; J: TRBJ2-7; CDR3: CASRTQGTYEQYF; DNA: TGTGCCAGCAGAACTCAGGGTACCTACGAGCAGTACTTC